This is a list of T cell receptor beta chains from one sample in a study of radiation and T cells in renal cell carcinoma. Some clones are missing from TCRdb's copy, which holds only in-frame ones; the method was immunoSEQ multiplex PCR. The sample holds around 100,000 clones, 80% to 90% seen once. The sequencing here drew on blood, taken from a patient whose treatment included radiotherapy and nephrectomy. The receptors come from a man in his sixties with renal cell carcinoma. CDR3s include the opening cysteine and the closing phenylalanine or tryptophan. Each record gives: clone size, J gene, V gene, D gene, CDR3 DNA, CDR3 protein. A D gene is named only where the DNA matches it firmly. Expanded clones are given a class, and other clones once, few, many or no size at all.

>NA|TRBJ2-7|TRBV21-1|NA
TGTGCCAGCAGCACGGGGTGCTACGAGCAGTACTTC
CASSTGCYEQYF
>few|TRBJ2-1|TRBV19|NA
TGTGCCAGTAGTACCCTTGGGACGGGAGCGGGTGAGCAGTTCTTC
CASSTLGTGAGEQFF
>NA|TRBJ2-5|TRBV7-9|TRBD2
TGTGCCAGCAGCTTAGCCTGGGCTAGCGGGCCGTACCAAGAGACCCAGTACTTC
CASSLAWASGPYQETQYF
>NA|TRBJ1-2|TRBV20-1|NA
TGCAGTGCTAGAGATGGAGTGGGCTACACCTTC
CSARDGVGYTF
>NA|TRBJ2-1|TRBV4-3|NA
TGCGCCAGCAGCCAAGATGGGGCTAGCGAAAGGAAGCAGTTCTTC
CASSQDGASERKQFF
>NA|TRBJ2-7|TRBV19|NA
TGTGCCAGTAGTAGACCCGGGGCGCGTGAGCAGTACTTC
CASSRPGAREQYF
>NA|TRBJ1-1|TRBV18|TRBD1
TGTGCCAGCTCACCCGGGACAGGGACCACTGAAGCTTTCTTT
CASSPGTGTTEAFF
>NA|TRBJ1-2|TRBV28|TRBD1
TGTGCCAGCAGTTCTCCGGGACAGGGGGAAGCTGGCTACACCTTC
CASSSPGQGEAGYTF
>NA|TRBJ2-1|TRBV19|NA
TGTGCCAGTAGTAAGGGGTCGGTTGGGGACTTGGACTCATTTACCTACAATGAGCAGTTCTTC
CASSKGSVGDLDSFTYNEQFF
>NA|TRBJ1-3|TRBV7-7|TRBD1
TGTGCCAGCAGCCGCAGTAAAGGACAGGGATCCTCCGGAAACACCATATATTTT
CASSRSKGQGSSGNTIYF
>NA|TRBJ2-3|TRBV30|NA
TGTGCCTGGAGTGTGACTCTCAGGGGAGATACGCAGTATTTT
CAWSVTLRGDTQYF
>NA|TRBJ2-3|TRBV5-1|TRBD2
TGCGCCAGCAGCTTGGGGGGAGGGCCGTCTCCCGCGTTCACAGATACGCAGTATTTT
CASSLGGGPSPAFTDTQYF
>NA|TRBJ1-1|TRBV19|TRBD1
TGTGCCAGTAGTATATTCAGGGGGGAGACTGAAGCTTTCTTT
CASSIFRGETEAFF
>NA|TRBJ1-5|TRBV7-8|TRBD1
TGTGCCAGCAGCTTCTCGACAGGGGGAGCGAGCAATCAGCCCCAGCATTTT
CASSFSTGGASNQPQHF
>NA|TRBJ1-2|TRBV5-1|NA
TGCGCCAGCAGCTTGGACGGGACACCGGGCTATGGCTACACCTTC
CASSLDGTPGYGYTF
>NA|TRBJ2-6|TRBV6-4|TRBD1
TGTGCCAGCAGTGTGACAGGGTCCAGCTCTGGGGCCAACGTCCTGACTTTC
CASSVTGSSSGANVLTF
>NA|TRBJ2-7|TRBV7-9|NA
TGTGCCAGCAGAATCCCGACGGGGAAGCAGTACTTC
CASRIPTGKQYF
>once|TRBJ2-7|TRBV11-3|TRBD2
TGTGCCAGCAGCTCCGCGGGAGCCGGTCCCTACGAGCAGTACTTC
CASSSAGAGPYEQYF
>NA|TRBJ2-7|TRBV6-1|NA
TGTGCCAGCGGGGGAGACTTAGGAGAGCAGTACTTC
CASGGDLGEQYF
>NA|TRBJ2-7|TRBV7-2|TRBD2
TGTGCCAGCAGCTTAGGCGGGACTAGCGGCGAGCAGTACTTC
CASSLGGTSGEQYF
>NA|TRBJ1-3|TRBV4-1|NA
TGCGCCAGCAGCCAAGGGAGAGCCCCTGGAAACACCATATATTTT
CASSQGRAPGNTIYF
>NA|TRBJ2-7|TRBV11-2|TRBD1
TGTGCCAGCAACGGACAGGGGGCCTACGAGCAGTACTTC
CASNGQGAYEQYF
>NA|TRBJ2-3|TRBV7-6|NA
TGTGCCAGCAGCATCGACCTCCAGGGAGATACGCAGTATTTT
CASSIDLQGDTQYF
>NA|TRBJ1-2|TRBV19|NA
TGTGCCAGTAGTATAAACAGGATCTATGGCTACACCTTC
CASSINRIYGYTF
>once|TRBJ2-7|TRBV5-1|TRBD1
TGCGCCAGCAGACGAGCCCCGGGACAGGGGACCTACGAGCAGTACTTC
CASRRAPGQGTYEQYF
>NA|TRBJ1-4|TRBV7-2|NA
TGTGCCAGCAGCTACCGGTCCCCAACTAATGAAAAACTGTTTTTT
CASSYRSPTNEKLFF
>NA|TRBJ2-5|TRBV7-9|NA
TGTGCCAGCAGCCCAACCCGGGAGACCCAGTACTTC
CASSPTRETQYF
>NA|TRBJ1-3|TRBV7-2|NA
TGTGCCAGCAGCTTATTTAGGCTAGAGTCCGGAAACACCATATATTTT
CASSLFRLESGNTIYF
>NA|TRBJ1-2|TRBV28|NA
TGTGCCAGCTTCACACACAGGTCTAACTATGGCTACACCTTC
CASFTHRSNYGYTF
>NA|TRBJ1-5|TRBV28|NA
TGTGCCAGCAGTTCGGCTGGAGGGGACCATCGGCCCCAGCATTTT
CASSSAGGDHRPQHF
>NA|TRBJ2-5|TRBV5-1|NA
TGCGCCAGCAGCTTCAGGGATCAAGAGACCCAGTACTTC
CASSFRDQETQYF